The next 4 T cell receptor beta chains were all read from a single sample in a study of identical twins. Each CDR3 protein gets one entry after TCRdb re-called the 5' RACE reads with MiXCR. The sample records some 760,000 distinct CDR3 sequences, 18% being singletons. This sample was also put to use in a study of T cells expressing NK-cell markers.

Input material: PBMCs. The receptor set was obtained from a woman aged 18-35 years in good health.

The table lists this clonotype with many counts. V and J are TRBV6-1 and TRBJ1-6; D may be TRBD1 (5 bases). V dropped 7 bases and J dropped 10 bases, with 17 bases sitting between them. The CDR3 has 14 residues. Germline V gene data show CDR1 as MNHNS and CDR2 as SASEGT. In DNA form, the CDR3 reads TGTGCCAGCAACCAACAGTTTCGGGGGTCACCCCTCCACTTT. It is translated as CASNQQFRGSPLHF.

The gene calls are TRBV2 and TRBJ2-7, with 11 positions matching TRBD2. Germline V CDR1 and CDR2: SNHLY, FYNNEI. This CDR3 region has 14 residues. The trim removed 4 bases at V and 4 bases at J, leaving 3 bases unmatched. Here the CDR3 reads CASSGRTSGYEQYF. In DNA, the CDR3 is TGTGCCAGCAGTGGTCGGACTAGCGGGTACGAGCAGTACTTC.

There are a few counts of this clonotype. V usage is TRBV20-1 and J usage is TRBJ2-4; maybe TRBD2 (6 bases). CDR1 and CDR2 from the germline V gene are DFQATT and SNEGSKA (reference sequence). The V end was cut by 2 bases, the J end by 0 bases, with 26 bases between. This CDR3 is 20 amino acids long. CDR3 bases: TGCAGTGCTAGACAGTACGGGCGGGAATCCGGGGGAGGAGCCAAAAACATTCAGTACTTC. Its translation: CSARQYGRESGGGAKNIQYF.

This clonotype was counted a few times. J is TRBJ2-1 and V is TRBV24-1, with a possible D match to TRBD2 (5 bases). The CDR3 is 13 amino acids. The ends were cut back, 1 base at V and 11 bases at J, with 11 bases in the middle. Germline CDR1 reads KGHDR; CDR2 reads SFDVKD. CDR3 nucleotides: TGTGCCACCAGTGATTTTCGCGGGCCTAAGCAGTTCTTC. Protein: CATSDFRGPKQFF.